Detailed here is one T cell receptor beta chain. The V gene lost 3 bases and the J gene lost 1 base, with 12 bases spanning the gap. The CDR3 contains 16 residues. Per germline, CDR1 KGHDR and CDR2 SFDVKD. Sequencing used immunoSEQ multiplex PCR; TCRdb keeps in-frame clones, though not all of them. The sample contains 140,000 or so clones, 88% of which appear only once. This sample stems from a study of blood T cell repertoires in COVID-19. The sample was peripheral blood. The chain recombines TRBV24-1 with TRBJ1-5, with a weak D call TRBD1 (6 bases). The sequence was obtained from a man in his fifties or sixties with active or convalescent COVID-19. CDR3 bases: TGTGCCACCAGTGATCCCGGGACAAGCAGCAATCAGCCCCAGCATTTT. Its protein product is CATSDPGTSSNQPQHF.